A selection of T cell receptor beta chains follows, all from one sample in a study of blood T cell repertoires in COVID-19. TCRdb's copy holds only in-frame clones and misses some; the assay was immunoSEQ multiplex PCR. This table has 180,000 or so clones, approximately 88% appearing once. The sequenced sample was PBMCs or T cells enriched from blood (not recorded which). These receptors came from a woman aged 55-75 years who had recovered from COVID-19. The CDR3 runs from the conserved cysteine through the conserved F or W. The D gene is left open where the match is weak. Not all rows give a size; the values are once, few, many and, for expanded clones, a class.

CDR3aa,CDR3nt,v_gene,j_gene,d_gene,abundance
CASSLGSGSATGELFF,TGCGCCAGCAGCTTGGGTAGCGGGAGTGCCACCGGGGAGCTGTTTTTT,TRBV5-1,TRBJ2-2,TRBD2,.
CASSEDSSPMNTEAFF,TGTGCCAGTAGTGAGGATTCGAGCCCCATGAACACTGAAGCTTTCTTT,TRBV19,TRBJ1-1,.,few
CASSPSGESYEQYF,TGTGCCAGCTCACCATCAGGGGAGTCCTACGAGCAGTACTTC,TRBV18,TRBJ2-7,.,.
CASSRGVGRLASGANVLTF,TGTGCCAGCAGCCGAGGGGTGGGGAGGTTGGCTTCTGGGGCCAACGTCCTGACTTTC,TRBV11-2,TRBJ2-6,.,.
CASSVRVDNDYGYTF,TGTGCCAGCAGCGTAAGGGTGGACAACGACTATGGCTACACCTTC,TRBV9,TRBJ1-2,.,.
CASSVFGTAIPYEQYF,TGTGCCAGCAGTGTCTTCGGGACAGCGATCCCCTACGAGCAGTACTTC,TRBV6-1,TRBJ2-7,TRBD1,.
CASSFHRGFQETQYF,TGTGCCAGCAGTTTCCACCGGGGTTTCCAAGAGACCCAGTACTTC,TRBV28,TRBJ2-5,.,.
CATKRSGDEKLFF,TGTGCCACCAAGCGGTCGGGGGACGAAAAACTGTTTTTT,TRBV2,TRBJ1-4,.,.
CASSPLAGGGELFF,TGTGCCAGCAGTCCACTAGCGGGAGGAGGGGAGCTGTTTTTT,TRBV6-5,TRBJ2-2,TRBD2,once
CASSTRDTEAFF,TGTGCCAGCTCAACGAGGGACACTGAAGCTTTCTTT,TRBV18,TRBJ1-1,.,.
CASYTGATNEQYF,TGTGCCAGCTACACAGGGGCGACGAACGAGCAGTACTTC,TRBV6-5,TRBJ2-7,TRBD1,.
CASRASRGSGANVLTF,TGTGCCAGCAGGGCCTCTCGGGGCTCTGGGGCCAACGTCCTGACTTTC,TRBV7-9,TRBJ2-6,.,once
CASSGGEITNSPLHF,TGTGCCAGCAGCGGGGGGGAGATTACCAATTCACCCCTCCACTTT,TRBV9,TRBJ1-6,.,.
CASSQDPVNTEAFF,TGTGCCAGCAGCCAAGATCCCGTTAACACTGAAGCTTTCTTT,TRBV4-2,TRBJ1-1,.,.
CASSQGRRNTIYF,TGTGCCAGCAGCCAGGGCAGGCGAAACACCATATATTTT,TRBV3-1/TRBV3-2,TRBJ1-3,.,.
CAISVAGGGRRDEAFF,TGTGCCATCAGTGTGGCGGGAGGGGGGAGGCGTGATGAAGCTTTCTTT,TRBV10-3,TRBJ1-1,.,.
CASSTSMGVRYGYTF,TGTGCCAGCAGTACTTCCATGGGAGTGAGGTATGGCTACACCTTC,TRBV27,TRBJ1-2,.,.
CASSVGRANYGYTF,TGTGCCAGCAGCGTTGGGAGAGCTAACTATGGCTACACCTTC,TRBV5-4,TRBJ1-2,.,.
CSVEDQEGSYGYTF,TGCAGCGTTGAAGATCAGGAGGGGAGCTATGGCTACACCTTC,TRBV29-1,TRBJ1-2,.,once
CAISEAENQPQHF,TGTGCCATCAGTGAGGCGGAAAATCAGCCCCAGCATTTT,TRBV10-3,TRBJ1-5,.,.
CASSQDLKGQTFSSYNEQFF,TGCGCCAGCAGCCAAGATCTTAAAGGACAGACTTTTAGCTCCTACAATGAGCAGTTCTTC,TRBV4-1,TRBJ2-1,.,.
CASSQDRSDQPQHF,TGCGCCAGCAGCCAAGACAGAAGCGATCAGCCCCAGCATTTT,TRBV4-1,TRBJ1-5,.,.
CASSPSGTGYEKLFF,TGTGCCAGCTCACCTTCCGGGACAGGGTACGAAAAACTGTTTTTT,TRBV18,TRBJ1-4,TRBD1,once
CASSPTGGFYEQYF,TGCGCCAGCAGCCCAACAGGGGGGTTTTACGAGCAGTACTTC,TRBV5-1,TRBJ2-7,TRBD1,.
CASSLGTGKNYGYTF,TGTGCCAGCAGCTTAGGGACAGGAAAGAACTATGGCTACACCTTC,TRBV7-9,TRBJ1-2,TRBD1,.
CASSSGGGTGELFF,TGTGCCAGCAGCTCGGGCGGCGGGACCGGGGAGCTGTTTTTT,TRBV7-3,TRBJ2-2,.,.
CSVVLAGAKGEQFF,TGCAGCGTTGTGCTAGCGGGGGCTAAGGGTGAGCAGTTCTTC,TRBV29-1,TRBJ2-1,TRBD2,.
CASSQELGRWSSETQYF,TGCGCCAGCAGCCAAGAACTCGGGAGGTGGTCGTCGGAGACCCAGTACTTC,TRBV4-1,TRBJ2-5,TRBD2,.
CASSQTGTGGTSPLHF,TGTGCCAGCTCCCAAACCGGGACAGGGGGCACTTCACCCCTCCACTTT,TRBV25-1,TRBJ1-6,TRBD1,once
CASSLFGGSYGEKLFF,TGTGCCAGCAGCTTATTTGGGGGGAGTTACGGTGAAAAACTGTTTTTT,TRBV7-8,TRBJ1-4,.,.
CASRMTRTLEQFF,TGTGCCAGCAGGATGACTCGCACGTTGGAGCAGTTCTTC,TRBV6-5,TRBJ2-1,.,.
CASSVPGVGEQFF,TGTGCCAGCAGCGTCCCGGGGGTAGGTGAGCAGTTCTTC,TRBV6-5,TRBJ2-1,.,.
CASSIDGVNTEAFF,TGTGCCAGTAGTATAGACGGGGTTAACACTGAAGCTTTCTTT,TRBV19,TRBJ1-1,.,few
CASQELHTEAFF,TGCGCCAGCCAAGAACTACACACTGAAGCTTTCTTT,TRBV10-2,TRBJ1-1,.,.
CASSPDSGRYSYEQYF,TGTGCCAGCAGTCCAGATAGCGGGAGGTACTCCTACGAGCAGTACTTC,TRBV6-6,TRBJ2-7,TRBD2,.
CASQLDGNQPQHF,TGTGCCAGCCAACTAGATGGGAATCAGCCCCAGCATTTT,TRBV12-3/TRBV12-4,TRBJ1-5,.,.
CAWRLAHTQYF,TGTGCCTGGAGACTAGCACATACGCAGTATTTT,TRBV30,TRBJ2-3,.,.
CASSLYLDTEAFF,TGTGCCAGCAGTCTCTACTTAGACACTGAAGCTTTCTTT,TRBV12-3/TRBV12-4,TRBJ1-1,.,.
CAGSRRAGDQPQHF,TGTGCCGGGAGCCGGAGGGCGGGGGATCAGCCCCAGCATTTT,TRBV28,TRBJ1-5,.,.
CASSVTSLSFNHGETQYF,TGTGCCAGCAGTGTGACTAGCCTTTCCTTCAATCACGGGGAGACCCAGTACTTC,TRBV6-1,TRBJ2-5,TRBD2,.
CASRPDRGTYGYTF,TGTGCCAGCAGGCCCGACAGGGGGACCTATGGCTACACCTTC,TRBV5-4,TRBJ1-2,TRBD1,.